This is a list of T cell receptor beta chains from one sample in a study of blood T cell repertoires in COVID-19. TCRdb's table, derived via immunoSEQ multiplex PCR, lists solely in-frame clones and lacks some. Of approximately 230,000 clones listed, approximately 90% are singletons. The source material was PBMCs or T cells enriched from blood (not recorded which). These receptors were collected from a woman younger than 35 who had recovered from COVID-19. Each CDR3 is given with its conserved first and last residue.

V	J	CDR3
TRBV28	TRBJ1-2	CASRMTGFGGYTF
TRBV20-1	TRBJ1-1	CSANRDRETFF
TRBV3-1/TRBV3-2	TRBJ2-3	CASSGLAGGNTQYF
TRBV21-1	TRBJ1-6	CASSTDRLRYYNSPLHF
TRBV4-1	TRBJ2-3	CASRRRGEGSIDTQYF
TRBV28	TRBJ2-1	CASSPARSGRFDNEQFF
TRBV11-3	TRBJ1-1	CASSLGQGARDTEAFF
TRBV24-1	TRBJ1-6	CATTFPKGRGLAIRIHNSPLHF
TRBV5-8	TRBJ2-5	CASSQGLAGGAGLSPQYF
TRBV11-3	TRBJ2-2	CASSFILDSLNTGELFF
TRBV28	TRBJ1-2	CASLQGNSPYGYTF
TRBV6-1	TRBJ2-3	CASSETLERVDTQYF
TRBV12-3/TRBV12-4	TRBJ2-3	CASRRLSTDTQYF
TRBV3-1/TRBV3-2	TRBJ2-4	CASSGLIAKNIQYF